The rows below give T cell receptor beta chains drawn from one sample of a study of blood T cell repertoires in COVID-19. Sequencing was performed with immunoSEQ multiplex PCR; in TCRdb, only in-frame clones are kept and a portion is missing. Among 240,000 or so clones listed, around 85% were seen once. The sequenced sample consisted of peripheral blood. The receptors stem from a woman in her 30s who had recovered from COVID-19. Each CDR3 is given with its conserved first and last residue. D genes are given only for firm matches. Size tells how often a clone was seen (once, few, many) or the class of an expanded clone, and some rows leave it out.

clone_size j_call d_call v_call cdr3_nt cdr3_aa
. TRBJ2-1 . TRBV24-1 TGTGCCACCAGTGATTTTGGCGGCCATGAGCAGTTCTTC CATSDFGGHEQFF
. TRBJ2-7 TRBD2 TRBV3-1/TRBV3-2 TGTGCCAGCAGCCAAGATTGGCTAGCGGGGGGCGAAGCTTCCTACGAGCAGTACTTC CASSQDWLAGGEASYEQYF
. TRBJ1-6 . TRBV7-3 TGTGCCAGCAGCGCCGAGCCCAGGGGATTGGAGAATTCACCCCTCCACTTT CASSAEPRGLENSPLHF
. TRBJ2-5 . TRBV6-6 TGTGCCAGCAGTTACTCGAGATTAGCAGAGACCCAGTACTTC CASSYSRLAETQYF
once TRBJ1-1 . TRBV5-4 TGTGCCAGCAGCTTGGCCGATGGCATGAACACTGAAGCTTTCTTT CASSLADGMNTEAFF
. TRBJ2-7 . TRBV24-1 TGTGCCACCAGTTGGCCCCGGGAGTACACCTACGAGCAGTACTTC CATSWPREYTYEQYF
. TRBJ2-1 TRBD1 TRBV5-1 TGCGCCACCGGGGCGCGACAGGGGAACAATGAGCAGTTCTTC CATGARQGNNEQFF
. TRBJ2-3 . TRBV9 TGTGCCAGCAGCGCAACAGGGTTCACAGATACGCAGTATTTT CASSATGFTDTQYF
. TRBJ1-4 . TRBV27 TGTGCCAGCAGTTTTCTTGGCAGGGAGGGTGAAAAACTGTTTTTT CASSFLGREGEKLFF
. TRBJ2-3 . TRBV7-3 TGTGCCATATCCTTGGGCCCTGCAGATACGCAGTATTTT CAISLGPADTQYF
few TRBJ2-5 TRBD2 TRBV6-2/TRBV6-3 TGTGCCAGCAGTTACTTCCCGGGGCGGGGGAAAGAGACCCAGTACTTC CASSYFPGRGKETQYF
. TRBJ1-2 . TRBV5-5 TGTGCCAGCAGCATTCAGGAGGGTGTTGGGGGCTACACCTTC CASSIQEGVGGYTF
. TRBJ2-3 . TRBV5-1 TGCGCCAGCAGCTTGGGTGCGGGGGCTACCACAGATACGCAGTATTTT CASSLGAGATTDTQYF
. TRBJ1-1 . TRBV10-2 TGCGCCAGCAGCAAATTGGGAGCAGCTGAAGCTTTCTTT CASSKLGAAEAFF
. TRBJ2-1 TRBD2 TRBV7-2 TGTGCCAGCAGCGAAATAGGACTAGCGATCCAGTACAATGAGCAGTTCTTC CASSEIGLAIQYNEQFF
. TRBJ1-5 . TRBV6-1 TGTGCCAGCAGTGAACGGGGAATACAGCCCCAGCATTTT CASSERGIQPQHF
. TRBJ2-5 . TRBV20-1 TGCAGTGCTAGTCTCAACGGGGGTGGAGAGACCCAGTACTTC CSASLNGGGETQYF
. TRBJ1-4 TRBD1 TRBV28 TGTGCCAGCAGTTCGATATCCGGGACAGGGTCCATGAGTGAAAAACTGTTTTTT CASSSISGTGSMSEKLFF
. TRBJ2-7 . TRBV18 TGTGCCAGCTCACCAGGGGGATGGAGGGGCACTGGGCACGAGCAGTACTTC CASSPGGWRGTGHEQYF
. TRBJ2-2 . TRBV7-3 TGTGCCAGCAGCTTCCTAGGAGGGGCGCGTCACACCGGGGAGCTGTTTTTT CASSFLGGARHTGELFF
. TRBJ2-2 TRBD1 TRBV6-2/TRBV6-3 TGTGCCAGCAGTTCCCAGGACAGGGACACCGGGGAGCTGTTTTTT CASSSQDRDTGELFF
. TRBJ1-5 . TRBV10-3 TGTGCCATCGCCCAGTATAGCAATCAGCCCCAGCATTTT CAIAQYSNQPQHF
. TRBJ1-1 . TRBV7-3 TGTGCCAGCAGCGAGACAGTGAACACTGAAGCTTTCTTT CASSETVNTEAFF
. TRBJ1-4 TRBD1 TRBV2 TGTGCCAGCAGTTCGGACAGGAGTAATGAAAAACTGTTTTTT CASSSDRSNEKLFF
. TRBJ2-1 TRBD1 TRBV18 TGTGCCAGCTCATCAGACAGGGCCCCATCGGCTGAGCAGTTCTTC CASSSDRAPSAEQFF
. TRBJ2-3 TRBD2 TRBV2 TGTGCCAGCAGTGAAGTTTCCGGACTAGCGGGGGAAGTAGATACGCAGTATTTT CASSEVSGLAGEVDTQYF
few TRBJ1-6 . TRBV7-2 TGTGCCAGCAGCCCACTCAATTCACCCCTCCACTTT CASSPLNSPLHF
once TRBJ2-1 . TRBV5-1 TGCGCCAGCAGCTCATCCCCAGCCGGGGGATCCAATGAGCAGTTCTTC CASSSSPAGGSNEQFF
once TRBJ1-1 TRBD1 TRBV9 TGTGCCAGCAGCGTAGCGGGGGGACAGGGACTCACCTCTGAAGCTTTCTTT CASSVAGGQGLTSEAFF